One T cell receptor (beta chain) is described in this entry. Its antigen is as yet unknown. The germline V and J ends were trimmed by 0 bases and 9 bases, with 9 bases remaining between them. In germline, CDR1 is SGHTA, CDR2 FQGTGA. This CDR3 spans 13 amino acids. The data were taken from a study of T cells in Graves' hyperthyroidism and ophthalmopathy. Whole-study findings and limits: In the analysis, a 13 V-J model separated ophthalmopathy from stable hyperthyroidism. The model forecast ophthalmopathy, anticipating it by a median 6.5 months before onset. Most thyroid clonotypes that were expanded above 0.001 also turned up in blood.

The TCR beta CDR3 regions underwent amplification using RNA transcripts as the source. During a first-round RT-PCR of the TCR CDR3, the HTBI primer set was used. Each CDR3 protein gets one entry after TCRdb re-called the multiplex PCR reads with MiXCR. The repertoire consists of roughly 350,000 distinct CDR3 sequences, with about 15% occurring once and the leading ten covering just under 25%. The chain links TRBV7-3 to TRBJ2-1; the D gene is possibly TRBD2 (5 bases). The sample taken for sequencing was blood. This sequence originates from a woman aged 25 to 39 with Graves' hyperthyroidism. CDR3 residues: CASSLTRSGEQFF. CDR3 nucleotide sequence: TGTGCCAGCAGCTTAACGCGCAGCGGTGAGCAGTTCTTC.